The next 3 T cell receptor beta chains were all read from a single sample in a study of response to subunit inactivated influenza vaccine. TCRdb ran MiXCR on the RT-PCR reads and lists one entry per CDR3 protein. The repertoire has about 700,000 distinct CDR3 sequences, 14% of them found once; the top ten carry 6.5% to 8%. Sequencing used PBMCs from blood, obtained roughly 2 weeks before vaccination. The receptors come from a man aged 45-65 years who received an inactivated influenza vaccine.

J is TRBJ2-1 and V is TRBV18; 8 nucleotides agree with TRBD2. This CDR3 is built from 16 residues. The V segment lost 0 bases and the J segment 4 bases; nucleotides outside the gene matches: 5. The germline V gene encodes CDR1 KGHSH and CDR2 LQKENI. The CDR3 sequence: CASSPPSSGFYNEQFF. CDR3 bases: TGTGCCAGCTCACCACCGTCTAGCGGGTTTTACAATGAGCAGTTCTTC.

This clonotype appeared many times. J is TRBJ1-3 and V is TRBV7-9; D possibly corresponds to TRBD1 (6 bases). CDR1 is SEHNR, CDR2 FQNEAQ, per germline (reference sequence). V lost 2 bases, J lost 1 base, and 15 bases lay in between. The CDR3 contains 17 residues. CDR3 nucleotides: TGTGCCAGCAGCTTATCAGGGGCCGGCGTTTCTGGAAACACCATATATTTT. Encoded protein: CASSLSGAGVSGNTIYF.

The CDR3 spells CSVGGGREQFF. DNA of the CDR3: TGCAGTGTCGGGGGCGGGAGGGAGCAGTTCTTC. This chain links TRBV20-1 with TRBJ2-1; 8 nucleotides agree with TRBD2. CDR1 and CDR2 (germline): DFQATT, SNEGSKA (reference sequence). The CDR3 totals 11 residues. V shed 7 bases, J shed 10 bases, and the junction held 6 bases outside the gene matches.